Listed here are 13 T cell receptor beta chains from one sample, sequenced in a study of cytomegalovirus exposure and HLA in healthy donors. Produced via immunoSEQ multiplex PCR; TCRdb's table is partial and in-frame only. The sample includes some 180,000 clones, approximately 86% of them seen just once. The sequenced material came from PBMCs. These receptors came from a man younger than 45 in good health and CMV-seropositive.

This clone was seen once. V is TRBV5-1 and J is TRBJ2-1; 10 nucleotides agree with TRBD1. Germline CDR1 and CDR2: SGHRS and YFSETQ. V trimming: 0 bases; J trimming: 4 bases; junction bases outside the gene matches: 1. This CDR3 has 15 amino acids. The CDR3 reads CASSLGQGAYNEQFF. The CDR3 DNA follows: TGCGCCAGCAGCTTGGGACAGGGGGCTTACAATGAGCAGTTCTTC.

The V and J genes are TRBV2 and TRBJ1-2, with D possibly matching TRBD1 (6 bases). The CDR3 consists of 18 residues. Looked up from germline, CDR1 is SNHLY and CDR2 is FYNNEI. V was trimmed by 0 bases and J by 0 bases, leaving 17 bases between them. The CDR3 bases are TGTGCCAGCAGTGAAGCGAGCGTTGGGACACCCACTAACTATGGCTACACCTTC. Protein sequence: CASSEASVGTPTNYGYTF.

The chain links TRBV2 to TRBJ2-1; a weak D match, TRBD1 (6 bases). CDR3 length: 15 amino acids. Germline assignment: CDR1 SNHLY and CDR2 FYNNEI. V gave up 4 bases and J gave up 3 bases, with 13 bases separating them. CDR3 region: CASSVQAGVYNEQFF. For the CDR3, the DNA is TGTGCCAGCAGTGTGCAGGCAGGGGTCTACAATGAGCAGTTCTTC.

The chain is built from TRBV9 and TRBJ2-2, with TRBD2 identical over 9 bases. Per the germline V gene, CDR1 is SGDLS and CDR2 is YYNGEE. J lost 6 bases, V lost 4 bases, and 10 bases had no gene match. CDR3 length: 16 amino acids. The CDR3 DNA reads TGTGCCAGCAGCCCTTTCGGCGGGGGGGCCCCCGGGGAGCTGTTTTTT. Translating it yields CASSPFGGGAPGELFF.

Note on this clone: At one of its ends the junction is not consistent with the germline gene, which may arise from a read error. The chain's CDR3 is CASSLGAGRYEQYF. The CDR3 coding sequence is TGTGCTAGCAGCTTAGGAGCGGGACGCTACGAGCAGTACTTC. The V call is TRBV7-7, the J call TRBJ2-7, with 7 bases aligning to TRBD2. CDR3 length: 14 residues. CDR1 SSHAT and CDR2 FNYEAQ come from the germline V gene (reference sequence).

The chain is built from TRBV25-1 and TRBJ1-1; D is possibly TRBD1 (5 bases). V was clipped by 7 bases and J by 4 bases, with 10 bases between them. The CDR3 sequence is 12 residues long. Germline assignment: CDR1 MGHDK and CDR2 SYGVNS. The CDR3 DNA reads TGTGCCAGCACCCTGAGGGGCACTGAAGCTTTCTTT. It is translated as CASTLRGTEAFF.

The J gene is TRBJ2-7, the V gene TRBV5-6; D remains ambiguous. The germline gives CDR1 SGHDT, CDR2 YYEEEE. V was clipped by 1 base and J by 7 bases, with 21 bases between them. The CDR3 is 16 amino acids. CDR3 sequence (DNA): TGTGCCAGCAGCTTGTATATCAGCCGTACGTCTTCAGAGCAGTACTTC. Amino acid sequence: CASSLYISRTSSEQYF.

This sequence joins TRBV25-1 and TRBJ1-1, with a possible D match to TRBD1 (6 bases). The V end lost 1 base, the J end lost 4 bases, and 13 bases lay between the germline ends. Germline CDR1 MGHDK, CDR2 SYGVNS. The CDR3 consists of 15 residues. The CDR3 DNA is TGTGCCAGCAGTGAATCCCAGGGGCTCGGCACTGAAGCTTTCTTT. Translated: CASSESQGLGTEAFF.

The rearrangement uses TRBV27 and TRBJ2-1; D ambiguous. V dropped 7 bases and J dropped 0 bases, with 13 bases sitting between them. The CDR3 extends over 15 amino acids. Per the germline V gene, CDR1 is MNHEY and CDR2 is SMNVEV (reference sequence). The CDR3 bases are TGTGCCAGCAACCTCGGACCGCACTCCTACAATGAGCAGTTCTTC. Translated, it gives CASNLGPHSYNEQFF.

This chain links TRBV6-5 with TRBJ1-1, with D hard to call. V gave up 7 bases and J gave up 4 bases, with 19 bases separating them. The CDR3 runs to 15 residues. From germline, CDR1 is MNHEY and CDR2 SVGAGI. CDR3 sequence reads: CASIRGWKGSTEAFF. For the CDR3, the DNA is TGTGCCAGCATCCGAGGGTGGAAGGGAAGCACTGAAGCTTTCTTT.

This chain uses TRBV23-1 with TRBJ1-5; D not resolved. TRBV23-1 is marked as an open reading frame, function uncertain. CDR3 length: 13 amino acids. Trimming removed 2 bases at V and 0 bases at J, with 2 bases between. CDR3 nucleotide sequence: TGCGCCAGCAGTCAAAATAGCAATCAGCCCCAGCATTTT. Protein product: CASSQNSNQPQHF.

V usage is TRBV9 and J usage is TRBJ1-1; no clear D. Looked up from germline, CDR1 is SGDLS and CDR2 is YYNGEE. Trimming removed 0 bases at V and 4 bases at J, with 7 bases between. This CDR3 has 13 residues. The CDR3 DNA follows: TGTGCCAGCAGCGTAGAGTCACTCACTGAAGCTTTCTTT. Protein: CASSVESLTEAFF.

V usage is TRBV27 and J usage is TRBJ2-7, with a tentative D call TRBD1 (5 bases). Trimming removed 8 bases at V and 3 bases at J, with 17 bases between. The CDR3 sequence is 14 residues long. Germline V gene data show CDR1 as MNHEY and CDR2 as SMNVEV (reference sequence). CDR3 residues: CASCYRAGHYEQYF. CDR3 DNA: TGTGCCAGCTGCTACCGGGCAGGACACTACGAGCAGTACTTC.